This T cell receptor (beta chain) was profiled in a study of shared clonotypes between healthy human individuals. Study-wide points: In contrast to clonotypes shared by all four donors, non-shared clonotypes had lower generation probabilities.

Only CD45RO-negative cells positively selected for CCR7 counted as naive CD8 cells, so terminally differentiated effector memory CD45RA+ cells were excluded. Germline CDR1 MNHEY, CDR2 SVGAGI. The CDR3 sequence is 13 residues long. The V gene lost 6 bases and the J gene lost 3 bases, with 9 bases spanning the gap. As regards this clone: Antigen unknown.

Original processing methods: Owing to the provision of junction-only sequences devoid of quality scores by immunoSEQ, filtering differed. Measured with immunoSEQ multiplex PCR; TCRdb has only the in-frame clones, and not every one. The DNA was the basis for D and trimming; V, J and clone size are from that table. The sample contains about 2,100,000 clones, under 95% of which appear only once. The TCR originated in a man aged 18 to 35 in good health. Some clones in this sample may be carry-over from other donors' samples. Sequenced: naive CD8+ T cells from PBMCs. J is TRBJ1-3 and V is TRBV6-5; D is unresolved. CDR3 protein: CASRKDLGNTIYF. CDR3 nucleotide sequence: TGTGCCAGCAGAAAAGATCTTGGAAACACCATATATTTT.